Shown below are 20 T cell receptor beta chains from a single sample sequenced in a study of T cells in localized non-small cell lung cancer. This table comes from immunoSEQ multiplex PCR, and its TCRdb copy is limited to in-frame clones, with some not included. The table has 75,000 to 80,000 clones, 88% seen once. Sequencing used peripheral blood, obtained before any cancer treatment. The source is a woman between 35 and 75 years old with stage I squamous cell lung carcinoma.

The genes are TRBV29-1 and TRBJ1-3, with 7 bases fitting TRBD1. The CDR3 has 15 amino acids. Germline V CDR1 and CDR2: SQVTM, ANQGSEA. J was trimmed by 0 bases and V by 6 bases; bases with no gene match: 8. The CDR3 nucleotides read TGCAGCGTGGACGACAGGGCGCTCTCTGGAAACACCATATATTTT. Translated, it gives CSVDDRALSGNTIYF. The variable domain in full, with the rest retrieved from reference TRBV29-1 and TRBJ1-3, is SAVISQKPSRDICQRGTSLTIQCQVDSQVTMMFWYRQQPGQSLTLIATANQGSEATYESGFVIDKFPISRPNLTFSTLTVSNMSPEDSSIYLCSVDDRALSGNTIYFGEGSWLTVV.

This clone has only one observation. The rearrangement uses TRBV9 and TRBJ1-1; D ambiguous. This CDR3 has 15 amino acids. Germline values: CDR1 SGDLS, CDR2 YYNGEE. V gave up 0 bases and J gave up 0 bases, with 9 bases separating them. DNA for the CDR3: TGTGCCAGCAGCGTAGATGGCAGCATGAACACTGAAGCTTTCTTT. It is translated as CASSVDGSMNTEAFF.

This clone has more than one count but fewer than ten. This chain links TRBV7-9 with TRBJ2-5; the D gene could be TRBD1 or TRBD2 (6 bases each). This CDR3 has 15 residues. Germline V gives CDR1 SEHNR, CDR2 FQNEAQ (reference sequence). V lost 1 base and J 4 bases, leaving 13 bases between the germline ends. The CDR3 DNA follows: TGTGCCAGCAGCTTAGTAGGGGGACTGCGAGAGACCCAGTACTTC. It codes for CASSLVGGLRETQYF.

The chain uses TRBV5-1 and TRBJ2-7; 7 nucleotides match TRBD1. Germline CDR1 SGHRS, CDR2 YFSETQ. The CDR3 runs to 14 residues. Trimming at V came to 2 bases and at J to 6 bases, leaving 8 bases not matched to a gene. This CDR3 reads CASSFNTGAGEQYF. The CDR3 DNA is TGCGCCAGCAGCTTTAATACAGGGGCTGGCGAGCAGTACTTC.

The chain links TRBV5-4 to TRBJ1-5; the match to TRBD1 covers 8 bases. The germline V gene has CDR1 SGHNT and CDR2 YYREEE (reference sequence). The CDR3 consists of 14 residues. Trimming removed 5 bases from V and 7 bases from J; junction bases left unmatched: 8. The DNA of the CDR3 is TGTGCCAGCAGTATGGACAGGGTTGACCAGCCCCAGCATTTT. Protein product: CASSMDRVDQPQHF.

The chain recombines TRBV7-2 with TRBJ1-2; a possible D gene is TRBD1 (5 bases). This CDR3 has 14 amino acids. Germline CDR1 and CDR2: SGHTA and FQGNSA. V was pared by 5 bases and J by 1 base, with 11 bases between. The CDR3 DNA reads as TGTGCCAGCAGCGTGACAGCCCATAACTATGGCTACACCTTC. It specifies CASSVTAHNYGYTF.

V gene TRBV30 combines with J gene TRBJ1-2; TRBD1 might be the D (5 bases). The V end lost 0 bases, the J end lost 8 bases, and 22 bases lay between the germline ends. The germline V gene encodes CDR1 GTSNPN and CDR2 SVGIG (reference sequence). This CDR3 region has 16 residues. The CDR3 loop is CAWSVIFGTAEGGYTF. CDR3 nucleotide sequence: TGTGCCTGGAGTGTAATTTTCGGGACGGCGGAAGGAGGCTACACCTTC. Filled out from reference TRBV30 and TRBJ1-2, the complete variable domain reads SQTIHQWPATLVQPVGSPLSLECTVEGTSNPNLYWYRQAAGRGLQLLFYSVGIGQISSEVPQNLSASRPQDRQFILSSKKLLLSDSGFYLCAWSVIFGTAEGGYTFGSGTRLTVV.

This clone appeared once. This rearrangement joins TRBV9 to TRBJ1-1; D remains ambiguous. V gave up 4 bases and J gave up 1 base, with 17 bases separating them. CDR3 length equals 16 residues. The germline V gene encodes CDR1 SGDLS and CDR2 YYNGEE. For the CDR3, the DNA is TGTGCCAGCAGCTCCACAGCTGTCTTGAAGAACACTGAAGCTTTCTTT. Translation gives CASSSTAVLKNTEAFF.

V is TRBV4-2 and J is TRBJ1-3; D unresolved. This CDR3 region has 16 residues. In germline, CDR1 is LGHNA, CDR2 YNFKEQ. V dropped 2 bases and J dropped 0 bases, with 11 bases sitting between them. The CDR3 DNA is TGTGCCAGCAGCCAATCGGCACAGAGCTCTGGAAACACCATATATTTT. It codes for CASSQSAQSSGNTIYF.

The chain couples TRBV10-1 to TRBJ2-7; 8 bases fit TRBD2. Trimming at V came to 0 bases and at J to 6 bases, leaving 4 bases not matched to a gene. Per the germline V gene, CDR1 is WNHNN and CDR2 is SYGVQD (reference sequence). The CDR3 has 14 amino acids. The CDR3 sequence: CASSESISGAEQYF. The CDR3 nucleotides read TGCGCCAGCAGTGAGTCGATTAGCGGGGCCGAGCAGTACTTC.

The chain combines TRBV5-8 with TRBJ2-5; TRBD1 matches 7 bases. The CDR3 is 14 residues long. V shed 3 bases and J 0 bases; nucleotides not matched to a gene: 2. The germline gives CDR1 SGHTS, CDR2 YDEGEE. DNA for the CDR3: TGTGCCAGCAGCTGGGGACAGAACCAAGAGACCCAGTACTTC. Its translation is CASSWGQNQETQYF.

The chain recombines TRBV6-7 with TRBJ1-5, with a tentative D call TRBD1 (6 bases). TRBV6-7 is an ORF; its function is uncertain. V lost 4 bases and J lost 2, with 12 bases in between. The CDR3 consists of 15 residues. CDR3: CASSSRGSGNQPQHF. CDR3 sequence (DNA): TGTGCCAGCAGTTCCAGGGGATCGGGCAATCAGCCCCAGCATTTT.

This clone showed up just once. The DNA for the CDR3 is TGTGCCAGCAGTTACGACAGTGCTGGAAACACCATATATTTT. Translating it yields CASSYDSAGNTIYF. The chain uses TRBV6-5 and TRBJ1-3; TRBD1 is a possible D gene (5 bases). This CDR3 is built from 14 residues. Trimming took 2 bases from V and 2 from J, leaving 7 bases between them. Germline V gene data show CDR1 as MNHEY and CDR2 as SVGAGI.

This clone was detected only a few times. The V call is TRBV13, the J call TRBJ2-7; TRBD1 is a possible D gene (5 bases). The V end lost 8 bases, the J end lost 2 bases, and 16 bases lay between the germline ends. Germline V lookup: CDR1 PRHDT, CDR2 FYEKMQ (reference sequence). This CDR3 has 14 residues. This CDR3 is CASADQGKTYEQYF. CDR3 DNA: TGTGCCAGCGCCGACCAGGGTAAGACCTACGAGCAGTACTTC.

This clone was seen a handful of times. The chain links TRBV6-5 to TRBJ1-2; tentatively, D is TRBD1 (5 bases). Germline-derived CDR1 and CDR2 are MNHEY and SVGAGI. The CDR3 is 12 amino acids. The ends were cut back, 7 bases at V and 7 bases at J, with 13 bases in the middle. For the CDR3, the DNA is TGTGCCAGCACCGGAAAAAGGGGTGGCTACACCTTC. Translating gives CASTGKRGGYTF.

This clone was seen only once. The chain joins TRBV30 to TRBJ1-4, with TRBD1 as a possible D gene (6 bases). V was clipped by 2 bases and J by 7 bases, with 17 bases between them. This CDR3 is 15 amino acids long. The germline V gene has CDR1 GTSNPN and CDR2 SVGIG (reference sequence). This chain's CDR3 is CAWSHLGARGEKLFF. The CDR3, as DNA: TGTGCCTGGAGTCACTTGGGGGCTAGAGGTGAAAAACTGTTTTTT.

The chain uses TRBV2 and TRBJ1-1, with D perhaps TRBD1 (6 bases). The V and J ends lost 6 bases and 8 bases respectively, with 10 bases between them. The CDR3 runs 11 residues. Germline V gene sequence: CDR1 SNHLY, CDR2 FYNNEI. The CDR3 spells CASRTGTEAFF. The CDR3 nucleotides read TGTGCCAGCAGAACCGGGACAGAAGCTTTCTTT. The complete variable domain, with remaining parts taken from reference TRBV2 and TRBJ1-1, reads EPEVTQTPSHQVTQMGQEVILRCVPISNHLYFYWYRQILGQKVEFLVSFYNNEISEKSEIFDDQFSVERPDGSNFTLKIRSTKLEDSAMYFCASRTGTEAFFGQGTRLTVV.

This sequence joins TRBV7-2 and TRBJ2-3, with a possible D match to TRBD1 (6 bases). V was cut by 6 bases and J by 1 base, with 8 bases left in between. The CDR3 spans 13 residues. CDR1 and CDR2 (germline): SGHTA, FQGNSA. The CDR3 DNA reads TGTGCCAGCAGACACAGGGGCACAGATACGCAGTATTTT. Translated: CASRHRGTDTQYF.

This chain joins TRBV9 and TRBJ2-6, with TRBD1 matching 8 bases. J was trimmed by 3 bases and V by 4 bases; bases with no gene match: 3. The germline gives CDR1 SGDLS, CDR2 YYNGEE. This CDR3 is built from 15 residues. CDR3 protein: CASSPDRGGANVLTF. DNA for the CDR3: TGTGCCAGCAGCCCCGACAGGGGTGGGGCCAACGTCCTGACTTTC.

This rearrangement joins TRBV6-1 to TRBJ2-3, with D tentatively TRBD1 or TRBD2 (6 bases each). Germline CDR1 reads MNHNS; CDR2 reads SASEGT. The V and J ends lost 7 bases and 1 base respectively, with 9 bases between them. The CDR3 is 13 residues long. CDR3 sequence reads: CASTGAGTDTQYF. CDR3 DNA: TGTGCCAGCACGGGGGCCGGCACAGATACGCAGTATTTT.